The 12 T cell receptor beta chains presented below share a single source sample, sequenced in a study of cytomegalovirus exposure and HLA in healthy donors. The protocol was immunoSEQ multiplex PCR, while the TCRdb copy is restricted to in-frame clones and leaves out a portion. Among more than 250,000 clones listed, approximately 90% were seen once. Sequencing input: PBMCs. The receptors derive from a woman in her twenties or thirties in good health and CMV-seropositive.

This clone appeared a single time. The chain joins TRBV15 to TRBJ1-4; 10 positions agree with TRBD1. Looked up from germline, CDR1 is LNHNV and CDR2 is YYDKDF (reference sequence). The CDR3 has 15 amino acids. J gave up 3 bases and V 8 bases, and 6 bases lay outside the gene matches. The CDR3 region has the DNA TGTGCCACCCAAGACAGGGGGCTGGCTAATGAAAAACTGTTTTTT. Protein sequence: CATQDRGLANEKLFF.

The genes are TRBV27 and TRBJ2-7; TRBD1 agrees at 7 bases. CDR1 is MNHEY, CDR2 SMNVEV, per germline (reference sequence). CDR3 length: 15 amino acids. Losses at the gene ends were 6 bases for V and 3 bases for J; bases not matched to a gene: 11. Here the CDR3 DNA reads TGTGCCAGCAGCCAGAGGACAGGCGCCTACTACGAGCAGTACTTC. Translation: CASSQRTGAYYEQYF.

The chain employs TRBV4-3 and TRBJ1-2; weak D call: TRBD1 (6 bases). The length of the CDR3 is 13 residues. V lost 4 bases and J 4 bases, leaving 10 bases between the germline ends. CDR1 and CDR2 from the germline V gene are LGHNA and YSLEER. CDR3 amino acids: CASSPGQSYGYTF. The DNA of the CDR3 is TGCGCCAGCAGCCCCGGACAGAGCTATGGCTACACCTTC.

Comment on this clone: The junction does not match germline at one end; this may be a read error. V and J are TRBV20-1 and TRBJ2-3; a possible D gene is TRBD2 (6 bases). Per the germline V gene, CDR1 is DFQATT and CDR2 is SNEGSKA (reference sequence). The CDR3 covers 11 residues. The CDR3 region is CSSVSPDTQYF. The DNA for the CDR3 is TGTTCTAGCGTGAGTCCAGATACGCAGTATTTT.

The chain recombines TRBV6-1 with TRBJ1-1; D not certain. In germline, CDR1 is MNHNS, CDR2 SASEGT. CDR3 length: 11 residues. The V gene lost 4 bases and the J gene lost 6 bases, with 6 bases spanning the gap. CDR3 in amino acids: CASSARPEAFF. CDR3 nucleotides: TGTGCCAGCAGTGCCCGACCTGAAGCTTTCTTT.

V and J are TRBV14 and TRBJ2-5; D is uncertain. Germline CDR1 reads SGHDN; CDR2 reads FVKESK. Trimming cost V 1 base and J 7 bases, with 7 bases left between them. This CDR3 spans 12 amino acids. Here the CDR3 reads CASSQGGATQYF. CDR3 nucleotide sequence: TGTGCCAGCAGCCAAGGTGGAGCGACCCAGTACTTC.

Of note for this clone: The same CDR3 is also encoded by other DNA sequences in this sample. V is TRBV7-2 and J is TRBJ2-1, with D maybe TRBD2 (5 bases). V lost 2 bases and J lost 7, with 6 bases in between. Looked up from germline, CDR1 is SGHTA and CDR2 is FQGNSA. This CDR3 region has 12 residues. In nucleotides, the CDR3 is TGTGCCAGCAGCTTACGAGGGAATGAGCAGTTCTTC. Residues: CASSLRGNEQFF. Full variable domain (rest looked up from reference TRBV7-2 and TRBJ2-1): GAGVSQSPSNKVTEKGKDVELRCDPISGHTALYWYRQSLGQGLEFLIYFQGNSAPDKSGLPSDRFSAERTGGSVSTLTIQRTQQEDSAVYLCASSLRGNEQFFGPGTRLTVL.

This chain uses TRBV2 with TRBJ2-1; 9 bases fit TRBD1. V dropped 5 bases and J dropped 6; count of bases not matched to a gene: 8. Germline-derived CDR1 and CDR2 are SNHLY and FYNNEI. This CDR3 contains 15 residues. The CDR3 DNA is TGTGCCAGCAGTTCCCCGCCGGGACAGGGCAATGAGCAGTTCTTC. Translation gives CASSSPPGQGNEQFF.

The chain has TRBV7-6 and TRBJ2-1; 10 bases match TRBD2. CDR1 and CDR2 from the germline V gene are SGHVS and FNYEAQ. The length of the CDR3 is 16 residues. V was pared by 5 bases and J by 7 bases, with 11 bases of the junction left unmatched. The CDR3 protein is CASSPEASGSPNEQFF. The CDR3 bases are TGTGCCAGCAGCCCAGAAGCTAGCGGGAGTCCGAATGAGCAGTTCTTC.

This clone was detected a few times. The V and J genes are TRBV18 and TRBJ2-7; D not certain. The ends were cut back, 2 bases at V and 5 bases at J, with 10 bases in the middle. This CDR3 is 13 amino acids long. CDR1 KGHSH and CDR2 LQKENI come from the germline V gene. CDR3 loop: CASSPANLDEQYF. Written as DNA, the CDR3 is TGTGCCAGCTCACCAGCAAATCTGGACGAGCAGTACTTC.

The rearrangement joins TRBV27 to TRBJ2-1; D is unclear. Germline V gene data show CDR1 as MNHEY and CDR2 as SMNVEV (reference sequence). Trimming left V 0 bases short and J 3 bases short, with 9 bases between. The CDR3 is made up of 15 amino acids. CDR3 sequence: CASSLSPDNYNEQFF. CDR3 in DNA: TGTGCCAGCAGTTTATCCCCAGACAACTACAATGAGCAGTTCTTC.

This chain uses TRBV6-1 with TRBJ1-2; D unresolved. Germline lookup yields CDR1 MNHNS and CDR2 SASEGT. The CDR3 contains 11 residues. V lost 2 bases to trimming and J lost 5 bases, with 3 bases between them. CDR3 nucleotides: TGTGCCAGCAGTGAATATTATGGCTACACCTTC. It translates to CASSEYYGYTF.